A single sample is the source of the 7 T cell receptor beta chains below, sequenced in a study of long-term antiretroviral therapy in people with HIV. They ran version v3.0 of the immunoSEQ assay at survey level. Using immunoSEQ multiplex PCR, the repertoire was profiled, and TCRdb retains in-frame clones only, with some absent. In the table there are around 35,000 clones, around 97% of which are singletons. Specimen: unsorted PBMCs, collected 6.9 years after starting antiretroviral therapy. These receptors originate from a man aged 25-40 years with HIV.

Here the CDR3 DNA reads TGCGCCAGCACCCAAGGCTACGAGCAGTACTTC. This translates into CASTQGYEQYF. This chain uses TRBV10-2 with TRBJ2-7; D is unresolved. Germline CDR1 is WSHSY and CDR2 is SAAADI. The CDR3 is made up of 11 amino acids. The ends were cut back, 7 bases at V and 3 bases at J, with 7 bases in the middle.

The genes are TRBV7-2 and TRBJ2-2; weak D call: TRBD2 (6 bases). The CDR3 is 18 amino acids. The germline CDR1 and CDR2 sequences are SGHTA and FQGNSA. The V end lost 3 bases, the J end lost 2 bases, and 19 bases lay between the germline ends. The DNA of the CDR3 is TGTGCCAGCAGCTTGGCCCCGGCGGCGCGGGACAACACCGGGGAGCTGTTTTTT. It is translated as CASSLAPAARDNTGELFF.

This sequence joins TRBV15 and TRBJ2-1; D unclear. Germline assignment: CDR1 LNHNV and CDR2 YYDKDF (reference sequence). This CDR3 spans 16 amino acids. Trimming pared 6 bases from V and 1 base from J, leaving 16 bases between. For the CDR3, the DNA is TGTGCCACCAGGAAGTCCGGTTTGGGGTCCTACAATGAGCAGTTCTTC. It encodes CATRKSGLGSYNEQFF.

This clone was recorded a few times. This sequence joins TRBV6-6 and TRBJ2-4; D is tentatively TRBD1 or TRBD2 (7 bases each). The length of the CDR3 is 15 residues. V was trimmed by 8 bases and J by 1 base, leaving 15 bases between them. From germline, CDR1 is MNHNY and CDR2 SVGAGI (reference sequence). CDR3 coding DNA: TGTGCCAGCTATCAGGGGGGGGAGGCCAAAAACATTCAGTACTTC. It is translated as CASYQGGEAKNIQYF.

Written as DNA, the CDR3 is TGTGCCAGCAGCTTAGGATCTGGCGAGCAGTACTTC. Translating it yields CASSLGSGEQYF. The V call is TRBV7-9, the J call TRBJ2-7; no clear D. Germline V gene lookup returns CDR1 SEHNR and CDR2 FQNEAQ (reference sequence). The CDR3 sequence is 12 residues long. Deletions cut 1 base from V and 6 bases from J, with 7 bases between.

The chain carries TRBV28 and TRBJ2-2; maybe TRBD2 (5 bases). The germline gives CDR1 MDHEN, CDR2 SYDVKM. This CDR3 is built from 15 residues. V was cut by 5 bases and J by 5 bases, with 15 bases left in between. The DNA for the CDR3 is TGTGCCAGCAGTCTCCCTCGGGGTCCTACCGGGGAGCTGTTTTTT. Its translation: CASSLPRGPTGELFF.

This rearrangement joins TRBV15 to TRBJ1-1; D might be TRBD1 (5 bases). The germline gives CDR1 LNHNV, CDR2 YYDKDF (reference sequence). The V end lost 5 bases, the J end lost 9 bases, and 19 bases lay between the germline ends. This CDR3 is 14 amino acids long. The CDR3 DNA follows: TGTGCCACCAGCTACTCTAGGTCGGGGGAGAAAGCTTTCTTT. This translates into CATSYSRSGEKAFF.